Sequencing of this TCR beta chain was carried out in a study of blood T cell repertoires in COVID-19. Study overall: The United States, Italy and Spain supplied acute and convalescent COVID-19 samples. The analysed material was cDNA or gDNA that came from T cells, B-cell-depleted T cells, or PBMCs.

Original data processing: Estimates of nucleated cell counts were drawn from the amplification of reference gene primers. Method: immunoSEQ multiplex PCR; TCRdb's copy keeps in-frame clones and lacks some. The V and J calls and clone size are taken from that table; D and trimming were inferred from the DNA. The repertoire holds 95,000 to 100,000 clones, over 80% seen once, with approximately 5.7% in the top ten. This clone was observed a single time. Germline V lookup: CDR1 MGHRA, CDR2 YSYEKL. This CDR3 has 16 residues. V lost 0 bases to trimming and J lost 7 bases, with 15 bases between them. This chain connects TRBV4-1 to TRBJ2-2, with D possibly being TRBD2 (5 bases). The sequencing sample was made of peripheral blood. The origin of this receptor is a man aged 45-60 years with active COVID-19. The CDR3: CASSQDGQYGLGELFF. In DNA, the CDR3 is TGCGCCAGCAGCCAAGATGGTCAATATGGACTCGGGGAGCTGTTTTTT.